These T cell receptor beta chains were read from a single sample in a study of technical replicates of blood from a few donors. Libraries were prepared by immunoSEQ multiplex PCR; TCRdb keeps only in-frame clonotypes and omits some of them. This table holds 100,000 or so clones, approximately 96% found once. Sequenced input: T cells isolated from PBMCs. The receptors derive from a human donor in good health. Both conserved end residues are part of each CDR3. The D gene is left open where the match is weak.

TRBJ1-1 | TRBD1 | TRBV11-2 | TGTGCCAGCAGCTCCGCGGGACAGACAAACACTGAAGCTTTCTTT | CASSSAGQTNTEAFF
TRBJ2-3 | . | TRBV5-1 | TGCGCCAGCAGCATACGCGCCGGGGGCGGGGGAACTCGCACAGATACGCAGTATTTT | CASSIRAGGGGTRTDTQYF
TRBJ1-1 | TRBD1 | TRBV7-8 | TGTGCCAGCAGCTCTTCTACTACAGGGGTCACGACTGAAGCTTTCTTT | CASSSSTTGVTTEAFF
TRBJ1-4 | . | TRBV5-5 | TGTGCCAGCAGCTTGGTATCAGGAGAAAAACTGTTTTTT | CASSLVSGEKLFF
TRBJ1-1 | TRBD1 | TRBV29-1 | TGCAGCGTCGCCGGGACAGGGGTCACTGAAGCTTTCTTT | CSVAGTGVTEAFF
TRBJ2-7 | . | TRBV28 | TGTGCCAGTTGGGGGGGCAACTCCTACGAGCAGTACTTC | CASWGGNSYEQYF
TRBJ2-7 | . | TRBV9 | TGTGCCAGCAGCGTTGACAGGTCCTACGAGCAGTACTTC | CASSVDRSYEQYF
TRBJ1-2 | TRBD1 | TRBV28 | TGTGCCAGCAGTTTAGACAGGGACACCTATGGCTACACCTTC | CASSLDRDTYGYTF
TRBJ2-1 | TRBD2 | TRBV11-3 | TGTGCCAGCAGCCCACGACTAGCGGGTGGCAATGAGCAGTTCTTC | CASSPRLAGGNEQFF
TRBJ2-5 | . | TRBV6-1 | TGTGCCAACCTGGAGGCGGGTGGCTATCAAGAGACCCAGTACTTC | CANLEAGGYQETQYF
TRBJ2-2 | TRBD1 | TRBV30 | TGTGCCTGGAGTAGGTGGGAAGGGACAGGGGACACCGGGGAGCTGTTTTTT | CAWSRWEGTGDTGELFF
TRBJ1-5 | TRBD1 | TRBV6-5 | TGTGCCAGCGCGCCGGGACAGACTTATCAGCCCCAGCATTTT | CASAPGQTYQPQHF
TRBJ1-4 | . | TRBV28 | TGTGCCAGCAGTGACTACCTGGCAACTAATGAAAAACTGTTTTTT | CASSDYLATNEKLFF
TRBJ1-2 | . | TRBV28 | TGTGCCAGCAGCGGGAACTATGGCTACACCTTC | CASSGNYGYTF
TRBJ2-3 | TRBD2 | TRBV6-1 | TGTGCCAGCAGGACTAGCGGACGCCCAGATACGCAGTATTTT | CASRTSGRPDTQYF
TRBJ2-7 | TRBD2 | TRBV5-1 | TGCGCCAGCAGCCAAGGCCTAGCGGACGAGCAGTACTTC | CASSQGLADEQYF
TRBJ1-1 | TRBD1 | TRBV19 | TGTGCCAGTAGTACCGACAGGGGGACTGAAGCTTTCTTT | CASSTDRGTEAFF